This T cell receptor beta chain was identified in a study of long-term antiretroviral therapy in people with HIV. Survey-level immunoSEQ v3.0 assays were run. The method was immunoSEQ multiplex PCR; TCRdb's version includes in-frame clones alone and lacks a portion of them. The sample includes about 35,000 clones, approximately 85% seen only once; the top ten take roughly 10%. Study-level findings and limits: Following ART, diversity rose but still fell short of transplant donor controls. Blood obtained between about 2003 and 2018 may reflect older ART regimens.

Note on this clone: Its specificity is not known.

HIV-positive participants all received treatment in the United States. V gave up 3 bases and J gave up 7 bases, with 15 bases separating them. Germline lookup yields CDR1 SNHLY and CDR2 FYNNEI. The CDR3 has 14 amino acids. Material: unsorted PBMCs, obtained 2.2 years after starting antiretroviral therapy. This receptor was taken from a man between 18 and 29 years old with HIV. The chain carries TRBV2 and TRBJ1-2, with TRBD1 as a possible D gene (6 bases). CDR3 in amino acids: CASSDPGALAGYTF. DNA of the CDR3: TGTGCCAGCAGTGATCCAGGGGCGCTGGCTGGCTACACCTTC.